The 21 T cell receptor beta chains listed next were all sequenced from one sample in a study of a mutant IDH1 vaccine in newly diagnosed glioma. Time point defined: baseline, week 1 (first vaccination visit). Treatment defined: pre-vaccination baseline after standard-of-care therapy. Assay used: immunoSEQ multiplex PCR; TCRdb lists only in-frame clones, some missing. The sample consists of around 60,000 clones, around 92% of them appearing once. Sequencing used PBMCs, obtained from a glioma patient treated with radiotherapy, temozolomide or both. All receptors derive from a man in his fifties with glioma.

The chain employs TRBV2 and TRBJ2-2, with TRBD1 matching over 8 bases. Germline V lookup: CDR1 SNHLY, CDR2 FYNNEI. Trimming removed 6 bases from V and 6 bases from J; junction bases left unmatched: 12. There are 16 residues in the CDR3. The CDR3 protein is CASSRTPDRVSGELFF. The CDR3 DNA follows: TGTGCCAGCAGCCGAACCCCGGACAGGGTATCCGGGGAGCTGTTTTTT.

The CDR3 DNA reads TGTGCCAGCAGCCCAACTCAGGGTTACCACGAGCAGTACTTC. It translates to CASSPTQGYHEQYF. The chain recombines TRBV7-9 with TRBJ2-7; D is possibly TRBD1 (5 bases). From germline, CDR1 is SEHNR and CDR2 FQNEAQ (reference sequence). This CDR3 contains 14 residues. With 5 bases removed from V and 5 bases from J, the gap between germline ends came to 16 bases.

The V gene is TRBV7-8, the J gene TRBJ1-6; a weak D match, TRBD1 (5 bases). V lost 3 bases, J lost 10 bases, and 19 bases lay in between. There are 16 residues in the CDR3. Looked up from germline, CDR1 is SGHVS and CDR2 is FQNEAQ. CDR3 sequence: CASSLEAIRAESPLHF. DNA of the CDR3: TGTGCCAGCAGCTTGGAGGCTATCAGGGCGGAATCACCCCTCCACTTT.

The V gene is TRBV9, the J gene TRBJ2-3; D might be TRBD2 (5 bases). Germline lookup yields CDR1 SGDLS and CDR2 YYNGEE. With 4 bases removed from V and 2 bases from J, the gap between germline ends came to 14 bases. The CDR3 extends over 15 amino acids. CDR3 coding DNA: TGTGCCAGCAGCCCGAGGGCCGGTAACACAGATACGCAGTATTTT. This sequence encodes CASSPRAGNTDTQYF.

The chain combines TRBV6-6 with TRBJ2-1, with 8 bases matching TRBD2. V lost 2 bases to trimming and J lost 7 bases; unmatched junction nucleotides: 7. The germline CDR1 and CDR2 sequences are MNHNY and SVGAGI (reference sequence). The CDR3 spans 15 residues. CDR3 sequence: CASSYPGGGLNEQFF. The DNA for the CDR3 is TGTGCCAGCAGTTACCCGGGAGGGGGGCTGAATGAGCAGTTCTTC.

The V gene is TRBV4-2, the J gene TRBJ2-3; TRBD2 might be the D (6 bases). The CDR3 is 19 residues long. Germline CDR1 is LGHNA and CDR2 is YNFKEQ. Trimming cost V 1 base and J 0 bases, with 20 bases left between them. Here the CDR3 DNA reads TGTGCCAGCAGCCAAGGGGGACGGCGGGATGCACTTAGCACAGATACGCAGTATTTT. It yields the protein CASSQGGRRDALSTDTQYF.

The V and J genes are TRBV4-1 and TRBJ1-4, with 7 bases matching TRBD1. The germline V gene has CDR1 MGHRA and CDR2 YSYEKL. This CDR3 has 16 amino acids. J was trimmed by 4 bases and V by 5 bases; bases with no gene match: 10. The CDR3 loop reads CASSLGTGQVNEKLFF. In DNA, the CDR3 is TGCGCCAGCAGCTTAGGCACCGGACAGGTTAATGAAAAACTGTTTTTT.

The chain links TRBV7-9 to TRBJ1-6; 7 nucleotides agree with TRBD1. Germline assignment: CDR1 SEHNR and CDR2 FQNEAQ (reference sequence). CDR3 size: 15 residues. V lost 5 bases and J lost 7; bases outside the gene matches: 8. In DNA form, the CDR3 reads TGTGCCAGCAGCGGAAAAGGACAGGAAAATTCACCCCTCCACTTT. It specifies CASSGKGQENSPLHF.

This clone was seen a few times. V usage is TRBV6-6 and J usage is TRBJ1-2; D call uncertain. Germline lookup yields CDR1 MNHNY and CDR2 SVGAGI (reference sequence). The CDR3 length is 13 residues. The V and J ends lost 5 bases and 2 bases respectively, with 9 bases between them. This chain's CDR3 is CASSSGSNYGYTF. As DNA, the CDR3 is TGTGCCAGCAGTAGCGGATCGAACTATGGCTACACCTTC.

The V and J genes are TRBV29-1 and TRBJ2-7; D tentatively fits TRBD1 or TRBD2 (6 bases each). V was clipped by 6 bases and J by 0 bases, with 15 bases between them. Germline CDR1 and CDR2: SQVTM and ANQGSEA. The CDR3 covers 14 residues. CDR3: CSVGGTESSYEQYF. In nucleotides, the CDR3 is TGCAGCGTCGGGGGCACAGAGAGCTCCTACGAGCAGTACTTC.

The chain employs TRBV7-9 and TRBJ2-7; D might be TRBD1 (6 bases). The CDR3 totals 14 residues. V lost 1 base, J lost 3 bases, and 10 bases lay in between. Germline CDR1 SEHNR, CDR2 FQNEAQ (reference sequence). Written as DNA, the CDR3 is TGTGCCAGCAGCTTAGGACAGGTCCTCTACGAGCAGTACTTC. Protein: CASSLGQVLYEQYF.

This clone showed up just once. The rearrangement uses TRBV19 and TRBJ2-7; 10 positions agree with TRBD1. Unmatched junction bases numbered 2, after V lost 5 bases and J lost 1 base. Germline assignment: CDR1 LNHDA and CDR2 SQIVND (reference sequence). The CDR3 extends over 14 amino acids. The CDR3, as DNA: TGTGCCAGTAGTGAGGGACAGGGGTCCTACGAGCAGTACTTC. This encodes CASSEGQGSYEQYF.

This chain joins TRBV5-5 and TRBJ2-7; a weak D match, TRBD1 (6 bases). Trimming took off 2 bases at V and 3 bases at J, with 18 bases between the two ends. Per germline, CDR1 SGHKS and CDR2 YYEKEE (reference sequence). The CDR3 has 16 residues. CDR3 nucleotides: TGTGCCAGCAGCTTTTCCCTGGGGCAGGGGAACTACGAGCAGTACTTC. This gives the protein CASSFSLGQGNYEQYF. The variable domain in full, with the rest retrieved from reference TRBV5-5 and TRBJ2-7, is DAGVTQSPTHLIKTRGQQVTLRCSPISGHKSVSWYQQVLGQGPQFIFQYYEKEERGRGNFPDRFSARQFPNYSSELNVNALLLGDSALYLCASSFSLGQGNYEQYFGPGTRLTVT.

The chain has TRBV4-1 and TRBJ2-1; 8 bases line up with TRBD2. V lost 3 bases and J lost 0; bases outside the gene matches: 7. Germline CDR1 is MGHRA and CDR2 is YSYEKL. The CDR3 runs 17 residues. The CDR3 spells CASSHPGGRPSYNEQFF. The DNA for the CDR3 is TGCGCCAGCAGCCATCCCGGCGGGAGGCCCTCCTACAATGAGCAGTTCTTC.

This clone was picked up a small number of times. The chain has TRBV2 and TRBJ1-2; the match to TRBD1 covers 7 bases. This CDR3 region has 13 residues. Germline loops: CDR1 SNHLY, CDR2 FYNNEI. V gave up 7 bases and J gave up 2 bases; unmatched junction bases: 4. CDR3 sequence: CASTKDRNYGYTF. The CDR3 nucleotides read TGTGCCAGCACCAAGGACAGGAACTATGGCTACACCTTC.

V usage is TRBV4-1 and J usage is TRBJ1-5; 7 bases agree with TRBD1. Losses at the gene ends were 0 bases for V and 5 bases for J; bases not matched to a gene: 4. This CDR3 contains 15 residues. The germline gives CDR1 MGHRA, CDR2 YSYEKL. The DNA of the CDR3 is TGCGCCAGCAGCCAAGAGGTTACAGGGGATCAGCCCCAGCATTTT. It codes for CASSQEVTGDQPQHF.

The chain combines TRBV27 with TRBJ2-7; a weak D match, TRBD2 (5 bases). This CDR3 has 15 residues. Germline V gene sequence: CDR1 MNHEY, CDR2 SMNVEV (reference sequence). The V end lost 6 bases, the J end lost 3 bases, and 18 bases lay between the germline ends. The DNA of the CDR3 is TGTGCCAGCAGAACTATAGCGCAGACGATCTACGAGCAGTACTTC. It translates to CASRTIAQTIYEQYF.

V usage is TRBV5-8 and J usage is TRBJ2-1; 10 nucleotides agree with TRBD1. Unmatched junction bases numbered 5, after V lost 4 bases and J lost 7 bases. The germline V gene has CDR1 SGHTS and CDR2 YDEGEE. The CDR3 consists of 14 residues. The CDR3 region has the DNA TGTGCCAGCAGCAGGGGACAGGGGACGAATGAGCAGTTCTTC. It specifies CASSRGQGTNEQFF. Complete variable domain (other parts from reference TRBV5-8 and TRBJ2-1): EAGVTQSPTHLIKTRGQQATLRCSPISGHTSVYWYQQALGLGLQFLLWYDEGEERNRGNFPPRFSGRQFPNYSSELNVNALELEDSALYLCASSRGQGTNEQFFGPGTRLTVL.

The chain uses TRBV7-2 and TRBJ2-7; a weak D match, TRBD2 (5 bases). Germline assignment: CDR1 SGHTA and CDR2 FQGNSA. Deletions cut 7 bases from V and 5 bases from J, with 15 bases between. The length of the CDR3 is 13 residues. This CDR3 reads CASTSGRGNEQYF. CDR3 DNA: TGTGCCAGCACCTCGGGGAGAGGCAACGAGCAGTACTTC.

This chain joins TRBV5-4 and TRBJ2-3, with D uncertain. The CDR3 is 15 amino acids. CDR1 is SGHNT, CDR2 YYREEE, per germline (reference sequence). V was pared by 0 bases and J by 2 bases, with 10 bases between. CDR3 coding DNA: TGTGCCAGCAGCTTGGATTCCGGGTTCACAGATACGCAGTATTTT. It yields the protein CASSLDSGFTDTQYF. The full variable domain, with the rest looked up from reference TRBV5-4 and TRBJ2-3, is ETGVTQSPTHLIKTRGQQVTLRCSSQSGHNTVSWYQQALGQGPQFIFQYYREEENGRGNFPPRFSGLQFPNYSSELNVNALELDDSALYLCASSLDSGFTDTQYFGPGTRLTVL.

The genes are TRBV7-9 and TRBJ1-2, with D possibly being TRBD1 (6 bases). The length of the CDR3 is 14 residues. Germline loops: CDR1 SEHNR, CDR2 FQNEAQ (reference sequence). Trimming shortened V by 4 bases and J by 0 bases, and 9 bases separated the two germline ends. The CDR3 here is CASSSRTANYGYTF. The CDR3, as DNA: TGTGCCAGCAGCTCCAGGACAGCTAACTATGGCTACACCTTC.